These 9 T cell receptor beta chains share one sample of origin, sequenced in a study of CD4 T cell repertoires in COVID-19. Data came from immunoSEQ multiplex PCR; TCRdb stores just in-frame clones and leaves some out. The sample yields about 75,000 clones, around four fifths seen once. The material sequenced was CD4+ T cells from peripheral blood, taken after recovery from COVID-19. The receptors stem from a human donor who had COVID-19.

With regard to this clone: Germline is not matched at one junction end, which may reflect a read error. In DNA form, the CDR3 reads TGCGCCAGCAGCTTGGGTGACCGGGAGTATTCCTCCGAGCAGTACTTC. It specifies CASSLGDREYSSEQYF. V usage is TRBV5-1 and J usage is TRBJ2-7, with a possible D match to TRBD2 (6 bases). This CDR3 is built from 16 residues. Looked up from germline, CDR1 is SGHRS and CDR2 is YFSETQ.

The chain recombines TRBV28 with TRBJ2-2; 9 nucleotides match TRBD1. CDR3 size: 16 residues. Germline assignment: CDR1 MDHEN and CDR2 SYDVKM. After removal of 2 bases from V and 2 bases from J, the junction contained 3 bases not matched to a gene. The CDR3 is CASSLMGQGNTGELFF. CDR3 in DNA: TGTGCCAGCAGTTTAATGGGACAGGGAAACACCGGGGAGCTGTTTTTT.

The chain uses TRBV25-1 and TRBJ2-1, with D maybe TRBD1 (6 bases). The CDR3 is 16 amino acids. The V gene lost 5 bases and the J gene lost 8 bases, with 22 bases spanning the gap. The germline CDR1 and CDR2 sequences are MGHDK and SYGVNS. The CDR3 coding sequence is TGTGCCAGCAGTCCGGGTGGGGGCCCTTTGAGCGATGAGCAGTTCTTC. Translated: CASSPGGGPLSDEQFF. Complete variable domain (other parts from reference TRBV25-1 and TRBJ2-1): EADIYQTPRYLVIGTGKKITLECSQTMGHDKMYWYQQDPGMELHLIHYSYGVNSTEKGDLSSESTVSRIRTEHFPLTLESARPSHTSQYLCASSPGGGPLSDEQFFGPGTRLTVL.

The rearrangement links TRBV5-1 to TRBJ2-7, with unresolved D. V dropped 4 bases and J dropped 2 bases, with 13 bases sitting between them. Germline CDR1 is SGHRS and CDR2 is YFSETQ. The CDR3 is made up of 14 amino acids. CDR3 protein: CASSRTQRTYEQYF. The CDR3 nucleotides are TGCGCCAGCAGCAGGACCCAGCGTACCTACGAGCAGTACTTC. Using reference TRBV5-1 and TRBJ2-7 for the parts outside the CDR3, the full variable domain is KAGVTQTPRYLIKTRGQQVTLSCSPISGHRSVSWYQQTPGQGLQFLFEYFSETQRNKGNFPGRFSGRQFSNSRSEMNVSTLELGDSALYLCASSRTQRTYEQYFGPGTRLTVT.

The V call is TRBV18, the J call TRBJ1-1; 8 bases fit TRBD1. The junction had 12 bases not matched to a gene; V was cut back by 4 bases and J by 5 bases. The CDR3 sequence is 16 residues long. Germline V gives CDR1 KGHSH, CDR2 LQKENI. The CDR3 region has the DNA TGTGCCAGCTCACTAGGGACAGGACAAAGAGGGACTGAAGCTTTCTTT. Its translation: CASSLGTGQRGTEAFF.

The chain carries TRBV7-2 and TRBJ2-5; D uncertain. Trimming shortened V by 3 bases and J by 2 bases, and 7 bases separated the two germline ends. Germline V lookup: CDR1 SGHTA, CDR2 FQGNSA. CDR3 length: 13 residues. The CDR3 protein is CASSFHIQETQYF. In nucleotides, the CDR3 is TGTGCCAGCAGCTTTCACATACAAGAGACCCAGTACTTC.

This rearrangement joins TRBV11-2 to TRBJ2-7, with 7 positions matching TRBD1. J was trimmed by 3 bases and V by 1 base; bases with no gene match: 3. Germline CDR1 and CDR2: SGHAT and FQNNGV. The CDR3 is 14 amino acids. The DNA for the CDR3 is TGTGCCAGCAGCTTAGGGGGACAGCACTACGAGCAGTACTTC. Translated, it gives CASSLGGQHYEQYF.

The chain recombines TRBV10-2 with TRBJ1-5; D uncertain. The CDR3 is made up of 13 amino acids. From germline, CDR1 is WSHSY and CDR2 SAAADI. V was pared by 2 bases and J by 2 bases, with 4 bases between. CDR3 nucleotide sequence: TGCGCCAGCAGTGAGATCCGCAATCAGCCCCAGCATTTT. This codes for CASSEIRNQPQHF.

The V call is TRBV6-5, the J call TRBJ1-1; D possibly corresponds to TRBD1 (5 bases). Trimming took 4 bases from V and 3 from J, leaving 9 bases between them. CDR1 and CDR2 from the germline V gene are MNHEY and SVGAGI. The CDR3 has 13 residues. Here the CDR3 DNA reads TGTGCCAGCAGTTGGGGACTTTACACTGAAGCTTTCTTT. Its translation is CASSWGLYTEAFF.